The 23 T cell receptor beta chains presented below share a single source sample, sequenced in a study of T cell responses to AZD1222 COVID-19 vaccine. Clones were read by immunoSEQ multiplex PCR, and TCRdb kept only the in-frame ones, dropping some. Among over 100,000 clones listed, almost 95% were seen once. This specimen consisted of peripheral blood, obtained on day 0 of AZD1222 vaccination. These receptors came from an adult in good health.

This chain links TRBV5-1 with TRBJ1-1; D gene uncertain. The ends were cut back, 0 bases at V and 4 bases at J, with 10 bases in the middle. Germline V gives CDR1 SGHRS, CDR2 YFSETQ. The CDR3 sequence is 14 residues long. The CDR3 reads CASSLEGSGTEAFF. The CDR3 region has the DNA TGCGCCAGCAGCTTGGAGGGTAGCGGCACTGAAGCTTTCTTT.

This clone was counted once. V is TRBV28 and J is TRBJ1-5, with D perhaps matching TRBD1 (6 bases). CDR1 and CDR2 (germline): MDHEN, SYDVKM. Trimming cost V 6 bases and J 3 bases, with 12 bases left between them. The CDR3 runs 14 residues. The CDR3 protein is CASSQGHVNQPQHF. The CDR3 DNA reads TGTGCCAGCAGCCAGGGACACGTCAATCAGCCCCAGCATTTT.

This rearrangement joins TRBV27 to TRBJ1-1; no definite D call. V was cut by 5 bases and J by 1 base, with 11 bases left in between. The CDR3 loop spans 14 amino acids. The germline V gene has CDR1 MNHEY and CDR2 SMNVEV (reference sequence). The CDR3 DNA follows: TGTGCCAGCAGTCGGGATTTCCAGAACACTGAAGCTTTCTTT. The encoded protein is CASSRDFQNTEAFF.

The rearrangement links TRBV7-8 to TRBJ1-1; D ambiguous. CDR1 is SGHVS, CDR2 FQNEAQ, per germline. The CDR3 length is 14 residues. The V end was cut by 2 bases, the J end by 1 base, with 8 bases between. The CDR3 bases are TGTGCCAGCAGCTTAAGGACGGGGAACACTGAAGCTTTCTTT. Its protein product is CASSLRTGNTEAFF.

The genes are TRBV6-2 or TRBV6-3 and TRBJ1-1; the D gene is possibly TRBD1 (5 bases). Per the germline V gene, CDR1 is MNHEY and CDR2 is SVGEGT. This CDR3 is built from 11 residues. Trimming took off 5 bases at V and 6 bases at J, with 7 bases between the two ends. The CDR3 is CASSQGPEAFF. The CDR3 DNA follows: TGTGCCAGCAGTCAGGGCCCTGAAGCTTTCTTT.

V usage is TRBV19 and J usage is TRBJ2-1; D is possibly TRBD1 (5 bases). This CDR3 contains 14 residues. V lost 7 bases and J lost 5, with 15 bases in between. Germline CDR1 is LNHDA and CDR2 is SQIVND (reference sequence). CDR3 sequence (DNA): TGTGCCAGTAACATTGGGGCAAGCAACAATGAGCAGTTCTTC. Translating gives CASNIGASNNEQFF.

The gene calls are TRBV19 and TRBJ2-5, with 7 bases fitting TRBD2. The V gene end was trimmed by 10 bases and the J gene end by 5 bases; junction bases not matched to a gene: 16. The CDR3 runs 15 residues. Germline V gives CDR1 LNHDA, CDR2 SQIVND (reference sequence). Here the CDR3 DNA reads TGTGCCACCAAGTTGGGGGGGGGACTCAGGGAGACCCAGTACTTC. Translating gives CATKLGGGLRETQYF. The complete variable domain, with remaining parts taken from reference TRBV19 and TRBJ2-5, reads DGGITQSPKYLFRKEGQNVTLSCEQNLNHDAMYWYRQDPGQGLRLIYYSQIVNDFQKGDIAEGYSVSREKKESFPLTVTSAQKNPTAFYLCATKLGGGLRETQYFGPGTRLLVL.

The chain is built from TRBV9 and TRBJ1-6; D gene ambiguous. This CDR3 spans 14 amino acids. Deletions cut 0 bases from V and 6 bases from J, with 7 bases between. Germline lookup yields CDR1 SGDLS and CDR2 YYNGEE. In nucleotides, the CDR3 is TGTGCCAGCAGCGTAGGCCACAGTAATTCACCCCTCCACTTT. This gives the protein CASSVGHSNSPLHF.

V gene TRBV20-1 combines with J gene TRBJ1-1; D possibly corresponds to TRBD1 (5 bases). V was cut by 3 bases and J by 9 bases, with 11 bases left in between. Germline V lookup: CDR1 DFQATT, CDR2 SNEGSKA (reference sequence). CDR3 length equals 11 residues. CDR3 residues: CSARSGGKAFF. CDR3 nucleotides: TGCAGTGCTAGGTCCGGGGGGAAAGCTTTCTTT.

CDR3 region: CASSLGQGNEKLFF. The CDR3 nucleotides read TGTGCCAGCAGCCTCGGACAGGGAAATGAAAAACTGTTTTTT. The chain joins TRBV7-2 to TRBJ1-4, with 8 bases identical to TRBD1. The CDR3 is 14 residues long. V trimming: 5 bases; J trimming: 5 bases; junction bases outside the gene matches: 4. The germline gives CDR1 SGHTA, CDR2 FQGNSA.

This clone was counted once. The rearrangement joins TRBV24-1 to TRBJ2-3; TRBD2 agrees at 12 bases. There are 16 residues in the CDR3. The germline V gene encodes CDR1 KGHDR and CDR2 SFDVKD. The V gene end was trimmed by 3 bases and the J gene end by 7 bases; junction bases not matched to a gene: 7. The CDR3 coding sequence is TGTGCCACCAGTGATCCAGGACTAGCGGGACTAAATACGCAGTATTTT. Translation gives CATSDPGLAGLNTQYF.

The chain recombines TRBV6-5 with TRBJ1-5, with 9 nucleotides matching TRBD1. Germline lookup yields CDR1 MNHEY and CDR2 SVGAGI. The ends lost 8 bases at V and 4 bases at J; junction bases unmatched: 3. The CDR3 is made up of 13 amino acids. The CDR3, as DNA: TGTGCCAGCTTACAGGGGGCGAATCAGCCCCAGCATTTT. Its protein product is CASLQGANQPQHF.

The J gene is TRBJ2-3, the V gene TRBV11-2, with D possibly being TRBD2 (5 bases). This CDR3 has 15 amino acids. Germline CDR1 SGHAT, CDR2 FQNNGV. V lost 5 bases and J 1 base, leaving 13 bases between the germline ends. DNA of the CDR3: TGTGCCAGCAGCCCCTGGGGTAGCGGCACAGATACGCAGTATTTT. This encodes CASSPWGSGTDTQYF.

CDR3 residues: CASSYRQGFYEQYF. In nucleotides, the CDR3 is TGTGCCAGCAGTTACAGACAGGGTTTCTACGAGCAGTACTTC. The chain has TRBV6-5 and TRBJ2-7, with 7 positions matching TRBD1. CDR1 and CDR2 from the germline V gene are MNHEY and SVGAGI. With V trimmed by 2 bases and J by 3 bases, 4 bases remained unmatched. This CDR3 has 14 residues.

The chain links TRBV30 to TRBJ2-5; TRBD1 might be the D (6 bases). CDR1 is GTSNPN and CDR2 is SVGIG in the germline V gene (reference sequence). Trimming removed 3 bases at V and 1 base at J, with 12 bases between. The CDR3 is 14 amino acids. This CDR3 is CAWSYGQFQETQYF. In nucleotides, the CDR3 is TGTGCCTGGAGCTACGGACAGTTCCAAGAGACCCAGTACTTC. Variable domain in full (rest from reference TRBV30 and TRBJ2-5): SQTIHQWPATLVQPVGSPLSLECTVEGTSNPNLYWYRQAAGRGLQLLFYSVGIGQISSEVPQNLSASRPQDRQFILSSKKLLLSDSGFYLCAWSYGQFQETQYFGPGTRLLVL.

V is TRBV18 and J is TRBJ2-3; D not certain. V was cut by 6 bases and J by 2 bases, with 12 bases left in between. CDR3 length: 14 amino acids. CDR1 is KGHSH, CDR2 LQKENI, per germline. DNA for the CDR3: TGTGCCAGCTCCGACCCGGTGCCCACAGATACGCAGTATTTT. Encoded protein: CASSDPVPTDTQYF.

V gene TRBV13 combines with J gene TRBJ1-1, with D unclear. In germline, CDR1 is PRHDT, CDR2 FYEKMQ (reference sequence). The ends were cut back, 5 bases at V and 1 base at J, with 8 bases in the middle. The CDR3 is made up of 13 amino acids. The CDR3 region is CASSLTENTEAFF. CDR3 coding DNA: TGTGCCAGCAGCCTTACAGAGAACACTGAAGCTTTCTTT.

CDR3 DNA sequence: TGTGCCAGCAGCTTAGAAAAAACGACTAGCGGGCCATCCTACGAGCAGTACGTC. Its protein product is CASSLEKTTSGPSYEQYV. V is TRBV11-3 and J is TRBJ2-7; 10 bases align to TRBD2. The ends lost 0 bases at V and 1 base at J; junction bases unmatched: 9. CDR3 length: 18 residues. Germline assignment: CDR1 SGHNT and CDR2 YENEEA.

Concerning this clone itself: At one boundary the junction diverges from the germline segment, which might be a read error. This chain connects TRBV3-1 (or the pseudogene TRBV3-2) to TRBJ2-4; D ambiguous. The CDR3 covers 13 residues. Germline V gene lookup returns CDR1 LGHDT and CDR2 YNNKEL (reference sequence). The CDR3 here is CASSQDEQLSISF. Written as DNA, the CDR3 is TGTGCCAGCAGCCAAGATGAACAGCTCAGTATTAGCTTC.

The genes are TRBV30 and TRBJ2-3, with TRBD2 as a possible D gene (5 bases). The V end was cut by 6 bases, the J end by 1 base, with 17 bases between. CDR1 and CDR2 from the germline V gene are GTSNPN and SVGIG (reference sequence). CDR3 size: 15 residues. The CDR3 DNA reads TGTGCCTGCAAAGACAAGCGGAAGGGCACAGATACGCAGTATTTT. Its translation is CACKDKRKGTDTQYF.

The chain uses TRBV6-5 and TRBJ1-6; D ambiguous. Germline-derived CDR1 and CDR2 are MNHEY and SVGAGI. Trimming removed 2 bases from V and 7 bases from J, with 3 bases in between. The CDR3 contains 12 residues. Here the CDR3 DNA reads TGTGCCAGCAGTTACCAGAATTCACCCCTCCACTTT. Translated: CASSYQNSPLHF.

The genes are TRBV2 and TRBJ1-5; 9 bases match TRBD1. The CDR3 is 15 residues long. Trimming cost V 7 bases and J 2 bases; bases outside gene matches: 6. Germline V gene lookup returns CDR1 SNHLY and CDR2 FYNNEI. CDR3 in amino acids: CASKKQGAGNQPQHF. Written as DNA, the CDR3 is TGTGCCAGCAAGAAACAGGGGGCCGGCAATCAGCCCCAGCATTTT.

The chain is built from TRBV5-1 and TRBJ1-2; D may be TRBD1 (6 bases). Germline V gene sequence: CDR1 SGHRS, CDR2 YFSETQ. CDR3 length: 15 amino acids. The ends were cut back, 0 bases at V and 8 bases at J, with 17 bases in the middle. CDR3: CASSLGDGGGRGYTF. Written as DNA, the CDR3 is TGCGCCAGCAGCTTGGGTGATGGGGGCGGAAGAGGCTACACCTTC. The whole variable domain, filled in from reference TRBV5-1 and TRBJ1-2, reads KAGVTQTPRYLIKTRGQQVTLSCSPISGHRSVSWYQQTPGQGLQFLFEYFSETQRNKGNFPGRFSGRQFSNSRSEMNVSTLELGDSALYLCASSLGDGGGRGYTFGSGTRLTVV.